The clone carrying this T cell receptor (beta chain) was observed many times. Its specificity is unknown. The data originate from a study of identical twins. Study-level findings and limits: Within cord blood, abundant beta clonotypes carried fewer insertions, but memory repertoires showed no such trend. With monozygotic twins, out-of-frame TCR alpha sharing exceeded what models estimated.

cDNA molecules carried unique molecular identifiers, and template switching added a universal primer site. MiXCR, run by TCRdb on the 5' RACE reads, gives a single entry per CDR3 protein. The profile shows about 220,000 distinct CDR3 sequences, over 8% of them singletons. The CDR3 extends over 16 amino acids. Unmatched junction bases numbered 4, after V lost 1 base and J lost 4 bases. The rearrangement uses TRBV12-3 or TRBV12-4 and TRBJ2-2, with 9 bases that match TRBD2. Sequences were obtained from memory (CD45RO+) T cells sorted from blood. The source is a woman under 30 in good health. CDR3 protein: CASSLGLAVITGELFF. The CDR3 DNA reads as TGTGCCAGCAGTTTAGGACTAGCGGTAATCACCGGGGAGCTGTTTTTT.